This T cell receptor (beta chain) comes out of a study of human T cells and chemical hapten exposure. Study context: DPC (0.01%) was patch tested on the upper back and read at 6 days.

Indicated time point: pre-sensitization, week 0. Treatment noted: therapeutic diphenylcyclopropenone sensitization with weekly scalp DPC. This clonotype was seen a handful of times. TCRdb ran MiXCR on the RACE reads and lists one entry per CDR3 protein. The data hold around 60,000 distinct CDR3 sequences, with roughly 6.7% observed a single time. The V segment lost 3 bases and the J segment 5 bases; nucleotides outside the gene matches: 5. Germline CDR1 reads ENHRY; CDR2 reads SYGVKD. CDR3 length equals 14 residues. Sequenced material: whole blood, taken in connection with sensitization to the hapten diphenylcyclopropenone (DPC). The chain has TRBV10-3 and TRBJ1-2, with 8 bases fitting TRBD1. The sequence was collected from a woman under 40 with alopecia areata. Some clones in this sample may be carry-over from other donors' samples. The CDR3 is CAISEGQGLYGYTF. Written as DNA, the CDR3 is TGTGCCATCAGTGAAGGACAGGGCCTATATGGCTACACCTTC.